The 16 T cell receptor beta chains below were found in one sample sequenced in a study of PD-1 blockade in classical Hodgkin lymphoma (TCRdb year 2020). What this sample's time point label stands for: cycle 4 day 1 (C4D1), after more than five weeks of nivolumab. Relapse after autologous stem cell transplantation had occurred in all trial patients, and cohorts A, B and C were distinguished by prior brentuximab vedotin exposure. Magnetic negative selection with a Miltenyi CD4+ T cell isolation kit was used to purify CD4+ T cells from thawed PBMCs. Receptor libraries were prepared by the immunoSEQ multiplex PCR assay. Imported from immuneACCESS, the table was reduced by TCRdb to in-frame sequences with V and J called. These copies leave out some clones; in studies compared against another copy, an unresolved V gene accounts for under half, and the cause of the remainder is not known. Across this sample there are around 30,000 clones, with about 86% seen only once. The ten largest clones take up approximately 0.49% of the sample.

The sequences come from CD4+ T cells from blood, collected before the fourth cycle of nivolumab. The receptor set was obtained from a human donor with classical Hodgkin lymphoma.

The V call is TRBV7-2, the J call TRBJ2-1, with TRBD2 matching 11 bases. Per germline, CDR1 SGHTA and CDR2 FQGNSA. The CDR3 runs to 17 residues. V was pared by 1 base and J by 5 bases, with 7 bases of the junction left unmatched. The DNA of the CDR3 is TGTGCCAGCAGCTTAGTAGCGGGAGGGCTGGGAGACAATGAGCAGTTCTTC. Amino acid sequence: CASSLVAGGLGDNEQFF.

J is TRBJ2-3 and V is TRBV12-5, with D unclear. V was shortened by 2 bases and J by 4 bases, with 7 bases between the two germline ends. This CDR3 contains 13 residues. CDR1 LGHNT and CDR2 FRNRAP come from the germline V gene. Written as DNA, the CDR3 is TGTGCTAGTGGTTTGACGGGCCCAGATACGCAGTATTTT. This encodes CASGLTGPDTQYF.

The V call is TRBV14, the J call TRBJ1-3, with D unresolved. The CDR3 covers 15 residues. V lost 6 bases to trimming and J lost 0 bases, with 12 bases between them. In germline, CDR1 is SGHDN, CDR2 FVKESK. This CDR3 is CASSRTDLSGNTIYF. The CDR3 DNA follows: TGTGCCAGCAGTCGGACGGATCTCTCTGGAAACACCATATATTTT. Using reference TRBV14 and TRBJ1-3 for the parts outside the CDR3, the full variable domain is EAGVTQFPSHSVIEKGQTVTLRCDPISGHDNLYWYRRVMGKEIKFLLHFVKESKQDESGMPNNRFLAERTGGTYSTLKVQPAELEDSGVYFCASSRTDLSGNTIYFGEGSWLTVV.

This clone occurred a few times. The chain couples TRBV11-2 to TRBJ1-2; D possibly corresponds to TRBD1 (5 bases). The CDR3 consists of 13 residues. CDR1 SGHAT and CDR2 FQNNGV come from the germline V gene. V shed 4 bases and J shed 4 bases, with 10 bases lying between them. Here the CDR3 DNA reads TGTGCCAGCAGCTGGTCCGGGGGCTATGGCTACACCTTC. Amino acids: CASSWSGGYGYTF.

V usage is TRBV27 and J usage is TRBJ2-6; D unresolved. The CDR3 is 14 amino acids. CDR1 MNHEY and CDR2 SMNVEV come from the germline V gene (reference sequence). V gave up 6 bases and J gave up 2 bases, with 8 bases separating them. The chain's CDR3 is CASREYPGANVLTF. In DNA, the CDR3 is TGTGCCAGCAGAGAGTATCCTGGGGCCAACGTCCTGACTTTC.

The chain recombines TRBV6-1 with TRBJ2-1, with 9 bases lining up with TRBD2. Germline loops: CDR1 MNHNS, CDR2 SASEGT. J gave up 7 bases and V 8 bases, and 6 bases lay outside the gene matches. This CDR3 is 13 amino acids long. The CDR3 bases are TGTGCCAGCCCCGGGACTAGCATAAATGAGCAGTTCTTC. It translates to CASPGTSINEQFF.

This rearrangement joins TRBV6-5 to TRBJ1-4; D gene uncertain. Germline values: CDR1 MNHEY, CDR2 SVGAGI. This CDR3 spans 14 amino acids. V shed 2 bases and J shed 7 bases, with 11 bases lying between them. CDR3 residues: CASSYDPLVEKLFF. Written as DNA, the CDR3 is TGTGCCAGCAGTTACGACCCTTTAGTTGAAAAACTGTTTTTT.

This chain uses TRBV5-4 with TRBJ2-3; weak D call: TRBD1 (6 bases). Trimming removed 4 bases at V and 0 bases at J, with 15 bases between. This CDR3 contains 16 residues. CDR1 is SGHNT, CDR2 YYREEE, per germline (reference sequence). The CDR3 region is CASSSNDRFSTDTQYF. DNA for the CDR3: TGTGCCAGCAGCAGTAACGACAGGTTTAGCACAGATACGCAGTATTTT.

This sequence joins TRBV6-1 and TRBJ2-5, with D uncertain. Trimming removed 2 bases at V and 4 bases at J, with 11 bases between. Germline loops: CDR1 MNHNS, CDR2 SASEGT. This CDR3 comprises 14 residues. Here the CDR3 reads CASSELGWGETQYF. The DNA of the CDR3 is TGTGCCAGCAGTGAACTCGGCTGGGGAGAGACCCAGTACTTC.

The J gene is TRBJ1-1, the V gene TRBV7-9, with D unresolved. CDR1 is SEHNR and CDR2 is FQNEAQ in the germline V gene (reference sequence). The CDR3 has 13 residues. Trimming took off 5 bases at V and 1 base at J, with 8 bases between the two ends. CDR3 region: CASSPWGNTEAFF. In DNA form, the CDR3 reads TGTGCCAGCAGCCCGTGGGGGAACACTGAAGCTTTCTTT. The variable domain in full, with the rest retrieved from reference TRBV7-9 and TRBJ1-1, is DTGVSQNPRHKITKRGQNVTFRCDPISEHNRLYWYRQTLGQGPEFLTYFQNEAQLEKSRLLSDRFSAERPKGSFSTLEIQRTEQGDSAMYLCASSPWGNTEAFFGQGTRLTVV.

This clone has more than one count but fewer than ten. This rearrangement joins TRBV4-2 to TRBJ2-7; tentatively, D is TRBD1 or TRBD2 (5 bases each). The V gene's germline CDR1 is LGHNA and CDR2 YNFKEQ. This CDR3 region has 15 residues. V gave up 4 bases and J gave up 5 bases, with 18 bases separating them. CDR3: CASSRDLTVIDEQYF. The DNA for the CDR3 is TGTGCCAGCAGCCGGGACCTAACGGTTATCGACGAGCAGTACTTC.

The rearrangement links TRBV5-4 to TRBJ2-2; no reliable D call. Germline lookup yields CDR1 SGHNT and CDR2 YYREEE (reference sequence). This CDR3 contains 17 residues. The V end was cut by 4 bases, the J end by 2 bases, with 18 bases between. The DNA of the CDR3 is TGTGCCAGCAGCCCCGAGGTGGCCACGTTAAACACCGGGGAGCTGTTTTTT. Encoded protein: CASSPEVATLNTGELFF.

V gene TRBV6-1 combines with J gene TRBJ2-5; D gene unclear. The CDR3 is 11 residues long. Germline CDR1 is MNHNS and CDR2 is SASEGT. The V and J ends lost 2 bases and 13 bases respectively, with 11 bases between them. CDR3 bases: TGTGCCAGCAGTGAACTCAGGACCTGGTACTTC. Translating gives CASSELRTWYF.

The genes are TRBV6-1 and TRBJ2-7; D unclear. Germline values: CDR1 MNHNS, CDR2 SASEGT. Trimming shortened V by 4 bases and J by 3 bases, and 4 bases separated the two germline ends. The CDR3 totals 11 residues. DNA of the CDR3: TGTGCCAGCAGTGTGCACTACGAGCAGTACTTC. It codes for CASSVHYEQYF.

The chain's CDR3 is CASSQNSDTTYEQYF. The DNA of the CDR3 is TGCGCCAGCAGCCAGAACTCGGACACCACCTACGAGCAGTACTTC. This chain links TRBV5-1 with TRBJ2-7, with D possibly TRBD1 on 5 matching bases. CDR3 length: 15 amino acids. Germline V gene data show CDR1 as SGHRS and CDR2 as YFSETQ. V lost 4 bases and J 2 bases, leaving 16 bases between the germline ends.

The chain is built from TRBV28 and TRBJ2-5, with 14 positions matching TRBD2. This CDR3 spans 20 amino acids. Germline V gene data show CDR1 as MDHEN and CDR2 as SYDVKM. The V gene end was trimmed by 0 bases and the J gene end by 7 bases; junction bases not matched to a gene: 16. The CDR3 spells CASSLWPGGSGTSGGGTQYF. The CDR3 DNA is TGTGCCAGCAGTTTATGGCCCGGGGGTTCCGGGACTAGCGGGGGAGGGACCCAGTACTTC.